These 9 T cell receptor beta chains share one sample of origin, sequenced in a study of immune evolution from preneoplasia to lung adenocarcinoma. Sequenced by immunoSEQ multiplex PCR; TCRdb stores in-frame clones only, minus some. The table has about 5,400 clones, roughly 80% seen once. The sequencing input was FFPE adjacent normal lung tissue. The receptors shown here come from a person aged 65-85 years with lung adenocarcinoma.

The chain combines TRBV9 with TRBJ2-5; D is possibly TRBD2 (5 bases). V lost 4 bases, J lost 5 bases, and 18 bases lay in between. The germline V gene encodes CDR1 SGDLS and CDR2 YYNGEE. CDR3 length: 15 residues. CDR3 sequence (DNA): TGTGCCAGCAGCATTTCACACCGGGGTGAGGAGACCCAGTACTTC. Its protein is CASSISHRGEETQYF. Based on the CDR3 plus reference TRBV9 and TRBJ2-5, the full variable domain is DSGVTQTPKHLITATGQRVTLRCSPRSGDLSVYWYQQSLDQGLQFLIQYYNGEERAKGNILERFSAQQFPDLHSELNLSSLELGDSALYFCASSISHRGEETQYFGPGTRLLVL.

The V gene is TRBV19, the J gene TRBJ2-7, with 7 bases aligning to TRBD2. After removal of 3 bases from V and 7 bases from J, the junction contained 12 bases not matched to a gene. The CDR3 is 15 residues long. Germline assignment: CDR1 LNHDA and CDR2 SQIVND (reference sequence). Here the CDR3 reads CASSIVSGTIGEQYF. The CDR3 DNA is TGTGCCAGTAGTATCGTGTCCGGGACTATTGGTGAGCAGTACTTC. The full variable domain, its missing parts supplied by reference TRBV19 and TRBJ2-7, is DGGITQSPKYLFRKEGQNVTLSCEQNLNHDAMYWYRQDPGQGLRLIYYSQIVNDFQKGDIAEGYSVSREKKESFPLTVTSAQKNPTAFYLCASSIVSGTIGEQYFGPGTRLTVT.

The chain carries TRBV4-1 and TRBJ1-5; D perhaps matches TRBD1 (5 bases). The CDR3 runs to 15 residues. V lost 0 bases and J lost 4, with 10 bases in between. Germline V gives CDR1 MGHRA, CDR2 YSYEKL. This CDR3 is CASSQEGGINQPQHF. CDR3 bases: TGCGCCAGCAGCCAAGAGGGGGGGATTAATCAGCCCCAGCATTTT.

Only one count was recorded for this clone. The chain combines TRBV5-6 with TRBJ2-7, with 10 nucleotides matching TRBD1. Germline assignment: CDR1 SGHDT and CDR2 YYEEEE. V dropped 6 bases and J dropped 3; count of bases not matched to a gene: 6. This CDR3 has 14 residues. DNA of the CDR3: TGTGCCAGCATCCGGACAGGGGGGGTCTACGAGCAGTACTTC. This gives the protein CASIRTGGVYEQYF.

The V gene is TRBV15, the J gene TRBJ2-2; 8 nucleotides match TRBD1. The CDR3 contains 17 residues. The germline V gene has CDR1 LNHNV and CDR2 YYDKDF (reference sequence). The trim removed 2 bases at V and 5 bases at J, leaving 10 bases unmatched. In nucleotides, the CDR3 is TGTGCCACCAGCAGATCCGGACAGGGTCGCAAGACCGGGGAGCTGTTTTTT. Translated, it gives CATSRSGQGRKTGELFF.

This clone came up once. The CDR3 sequence is CASSQELGTSSYEQYF. CDR3 DNA sequence: TGCGCCAGCAGCCAAGAACTCGGTACGAGCTCCTACGAGCAGTACTTC. The chain employs TRBV4-1 and TRBJ2-7, with unresolved D. The germline V and J ends were trimmed by 0 bases and 0 bases, with 12 bases remaining between them. The germline CDR1 and CDR2 sequences are MGHRA and YSYEKL. CDR3 length: 16 amino acids.

This chain connects TRBV28 to TRBJ2-6; D is unresolved. CDR1 is MDHEN, CDR2 SYDVKM, per germline. The germline V and J ends were trimmed by 2 bases and 0 bases, with 8 bases remaining between them. The length of the CDR3 is 16 residues. For the CDR3, the DNA is TGTGCCAGCAGTTTAGGTGTACTCTCTGGGGCCAACGTCCTGACTTTC. Translating it yields CASSLGVLSGANVLTF.

V gene TRBV6-1 combines with J gene TRBJ1-5; D gene uncertain. V was shortened by 3 bases and J by 0 bases, with 3 bases between the two germline ends. CDR3 length: 13 residues. Germline V gene lookup returns CDR1 MNHNS and CDR2 SASEGT. This CDR3 reads CASSEHSNQPQHF. CDR3 bases: TGTGCCAGCAGTGAGCATAGCAATCAGCCCCAGCATTTT.

The chain joins TRBV28 to TRBJ2-3; no clear D gene. The germline V gene encodes CDR1 MDHEN and CDR2 SYDVKM. CDR3 size: 11 residues. Trimming stripped 5 bases from V and 9 bases from J, with 9 bases between. In DNA, the CDR3 is TGTGCCAGCAGTCTCGCAAGAACGCAGTATTTT. It yields the protein CASSLARTQYF.